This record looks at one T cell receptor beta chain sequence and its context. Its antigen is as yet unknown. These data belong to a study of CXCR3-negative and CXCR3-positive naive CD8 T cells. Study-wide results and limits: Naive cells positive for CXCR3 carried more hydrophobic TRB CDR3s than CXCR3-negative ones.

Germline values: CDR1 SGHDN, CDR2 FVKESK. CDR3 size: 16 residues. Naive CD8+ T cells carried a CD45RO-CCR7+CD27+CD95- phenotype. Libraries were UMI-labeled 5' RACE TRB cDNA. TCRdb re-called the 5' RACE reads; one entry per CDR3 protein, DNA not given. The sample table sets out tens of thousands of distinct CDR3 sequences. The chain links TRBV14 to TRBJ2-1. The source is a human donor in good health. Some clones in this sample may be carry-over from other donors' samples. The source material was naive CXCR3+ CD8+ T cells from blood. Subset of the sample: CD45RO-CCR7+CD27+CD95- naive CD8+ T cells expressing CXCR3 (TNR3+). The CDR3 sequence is CASSQIPSELYNEQFF.